This TCR beta chain is from a study of shared clonotypes between healthy human individuals. General study results and limits: Shared across a few donors were around 5% of the naive CD4 clonotypes.

Method: immunoSEQ multiplex PCR; TCRdb's copy keeps in-frame clones and lacks some. Here the sample spans 2 million to 2.5 million clones, 85% to 95% being singletons. Looked up from germline, CDR1 is SEHNR and CDR2 is FQNEAQ (reference sequence). Trimming left V 5 bases short and J 7 bases short, with 15 bases between. The CDR3 extends over 15 amino acids. To note about this clone: The antigen is unknown.

The genes are TRBV7-9 and TRBJ1-6; D is ambiguous. This sequence originates from a young man in good health. The sample comprised naive CD4+ T cells sorted from blood. Subset noted: CD45RA+ positively selected. For the CDR3, the DNA is TGTGCCAGCAGCCCCGGACCTACGATAAATTCACCCCTCCACTTT. Its translation is CASSPGPTINSPLHF.